The TCR beta chain described here comes from a study of blood T cell repertoires in COVID-19. On the study more broadly: Nucleic acid was either cDNA or gDNA, and it came from T cells, B-cell-depleted T cells, or PBMCs.

The junction had 5 bases not matched to a gene; V was cut back by 4 bases and J by 6 bases. CDR3 size: 15 residues. CDR1 and CDR2 (germline): MDHEN, SYDVKM. Generated by immunoSEQ multiplex PCR, the TCRdb table keeps only in-frame clones and is missing some. This sample yields about 260,000 clones, of which about 83% are seen a single time; about 1.5% belongs to the top ten. The TCR was taken from a woman between 40 and 55 years old who had recovered from COVID-19. Material for sequencing was peripheral blood. The chain employs TRBV28 and TRBJ1-4; 10 bases map to TRBD1. The CDR3, as DNA: TGTGCCAGCAGTTCATCGACAGGGGGCCATGAAAAACTGTTTTTT. This gives the protein CASSSSTGGHEKLFF.